The 20 T cell receptor beta chains below all came from one sample that was sequenced in a study of cytomegalovirus exposure and HLA in healthy donors. In the PCR, 60 Vbeta and 13 Jbeta primers were used. The protocol was immunoSEQ multiplex PCR, while the TCRdb copy is restricted to in-frame clones and leaves out a portion. The repertoire holds fewer than 350,000 clones, 80% to 90% seen once, with more than 2% in the top ten. The sample taken for sequencing was PBMCs. Every receptor here comes from a young woman in good health and CMV-seronegative.

Concerning this clone: The limits of the CDR3 on the DNA are not certain, so only TCRdb's listed CDR3 is given. V usage is TRBV12-2 and J usage is TRBJ1-5; the listed D gene, TRBD1, was not tested against the DNA. TRBV12-2 is annotated as a pseudogene. Counting both end residues, the CDR3 totals 19 amino acids. The CDR3 spells CASRLDGTGVAGGNQPQHF.

The chain links TRBV11-1 to TRBJ1-2; 12 positions agree with TRBD1. V lost 5 bases to trimming and J lost 1 base; unmatched junction nucleotides: 8. The length of the CDR3 is 17 residues. Germline V gives CDR1 SGHAT, CDR2 FQDESV (reference sequence). The CDR3 DNA sequence: TGTGCCAGCAGCCTGTTCGGGACAGGGGGCGGTAACTATGGCTACACCTTC. It is translated as CASSLFGTGGGNYGYTF.

The genes are TRBV7-2 and TRBJ2-1; a possible D gene is TRBD2 (6 bases). CDR3 size: 15 residues. Per germline, CDR1 SGHTA and CDR2 FQGNSA. Trimming left V 1 base short and J 5 bases short, with 12 bases between. As DNA, the CDR3 is TGTGCCAGCAGCTTAGGATTAGGCGGGAACAATGAGCAGTTCTTC. As protein: CASSLGLGGNNEQFF.

The chain carries TRBV10-3 and TRBJ1-2; 8 positions match TRBD1. Germline V gene data show CDR1 as ENHRY and CDR2 as SYGVKD. V gave up 4 bases and J gave up 6 bases; unmatched junction bases: 10. CDR3 length: 15 residues. This CDR3 is CAISGRTGNSDGYTF. The CDR3 nucleotides read TGTGCCATCAGTGGTCGGACAGGGAATTCGGATGGCTACACCTTC.

The chain combines TRBV2 with TRBJ2-5, with 9 bases lining up with TRBD2. Germline trimming cut 3 bases from V and 4 bases from J; bases unmatched to any gene: 12. Looked up from germline, CDR1 is SNHLY and CDR2 is FYNNEI. This CDR3 has 17 amino acids. The CDR3 bases are TGTGCCAGCAGTGAGGGGTTTCGCGCTAGCGGGGTAGAGACCCAGTACTTC. As protein: CASSEGFRASGVETQYF. The entire variable domain, with the rest obtained from reference TRBV2 and TRBJ2-5, is as follows: EPEVTQTPSHQVTQMGQEVILRCVPISNHLYFYWYRQILGQKVEFLVSFYNNEISEKSEIFDDQFSVERPDGSNFTLKIRSTKLEDSAMYFCASSEGFRASGVETQYFGPGTRLLVL.

The rearrangement joins TRBV5-8 to TRBJ1-1; D is uncertain. V dropped 0 bases and J dropped 5 bases, with 5 bases sitting between them. CDR1 and CDR2 (germline): SGHTS, YDEGEE. The CDR3 length is 12 residues. CDR3 sequence (DNA): TGTGCCAGCAGCTTGGGTACAACTGAAGCTTTCTTT. It translates to CASSLGTTEAFF.

The J gene is TRBJ1-1, the V gene TRBV5-4; unclear D gene. Germline lookup yields CDR1 SGHNT and CDR2 YYREEE (reference sequence). The CDR3 has 13 residues. V was clipped by 2 bases and J by 2 bases, with 7 bases between them. CDR3 sequence: CASSFPLNTEAFF. CDR3 DNA sequence: TGTGCCAGCAGCTTCCCTCTTAACACTGAAGCTTTCTTT.

V gene TRBV10-1 combines with J gene TRBJ2-1; perhaps TRBD1 as D (6 bases). Trimming removed 0 bases from V and 10 bases from J, with 13 bases in between. The CDR3 is made up of 14 amino acids. CDR1 is WNHNN and CDR2 is SYGVQD in the germline V gene (reference sequence). The CDR3 loop reads CASSESPQGSEQFF. CDR3 nucleotides: TGCGCCAGCAGTGAGTCCCCACAGGGAAGCGAGCAGTTCTTC.

With regard to this clone: Other nucleotide sequences in the sample specify the same CDR3. The V gene is TRBV6-5, the J gene TRBJ1-6; D is perhaps TRBD1 (6 bases). Between the trimmed V and J ends, which lost 5 bases and 2 bases, there was a span of 7 bases. This CDR3 is 14 amino acids long. CDR1 MNHEY and CDR2 SVGAGI come from the germline V gene. CDR3 region: CASSRTAYNSPLHF. Written as DNA, the CDR3 is TGTGCCAGCAGTCGGACAGCCTATAATTCACCCCTCCACTTT.

On this clone: At one end, the junction sequence differs from germline, possibly due to a read error. The chain uses TRBV7-9 and TRBJ2-1; 7 bases match TRBD2. Germline assignment: CDR1 SEHNR and CDR2 FQNEAQ (reference sequence). There are 14 residues in the CDR3. CDR3 in DNA: TGTTCCAGCAGCCCCTCTCCGGGAGGCAATGAGCAGTTCTTC. Its protein is CSSSPSPGGNEQFF.

Here the CDR3 DNA reads TGTGCCAGCAGTGTCTCCTCCGGGGTCGGACGTGGCGAGCAGTACTTC. Translation gives CASSVSSGVGRGEQYF. The chain has TRBV2 and TRBJ2-7; D perhaps matches TRBD2 (5 bases). The CDR3 length is 16 residues. Germline V gene data show CDR1 as SNHLY and CDR2 as FYNNEI. V lost 4 bases, J lost 6 bases, and 22 bases lay in between.

The rearrangement uses TRBV5-6 and TRBJ1-2, with 11 nucleotides matching TRBD1. This CDR3 has 13 amino acids. V was pared by 4 bases and J by 6 bases, with 2 bases of the junction left unmatched. CDR1 is SGHDT and CDR2 is YYEEEE in the germline V gene. CDR3 in amino acids: CASSRDRGDGYTF. The DNA of the CDR3 is TGTGCCAGCAGCCGGGACAGGGGGGATGGCTACACCTTC.

The chain has TRBV5-6 and TRBJ2-3; 9 positions agree with TRBD2. Germline trimming cut 0 bases from V and 10 bases from J; bases unmatched to any gene: 0. This CDR3 has 12 residues. Germline-derived CDR1 and CDR2 are SGHDT and YYEEEE. CDR3 bases: TGTGCCAGCAGCTTGGGACTAGCGGCGCAGTATTTT. Residues: CASSLGLAAQYF.

In this sample, this clone turned up once. This rearrangement joins TRBV21-1 to TRBJ2-3; the D segment call TRBD1 is taken from the table without a DNA check. TRBV21-1 is tagged as a pseudogene. The CDR3 has 15 residues. Here the CDR3 DNA reads TGTGCCAGCAGCAAAGCAGGGGGCGAAACAGATACGCAGTATTTT. This sequence encodes CASSKAGGETDTQYF.

The chain employs TRBV9 and TRBJ1-1, with 8 nucleotides matching TRBD1. CDR1 and CDR2 from the germline V gene are SGDLS and YYNGEE. The CDR3 consists of 13 residues. Germline trimming cut 4 bases from V and 4 bases from J; bases unmatched to any gene: 3. The CDR3, as DNA: TGTGCCAGCAGCACAGGGGGAAGCACTGAAGCTTTCTTT. Its protein product is CASSTGGSTEAFF.

CDR3: CASRLMGNTIYF. The CDR3 nucleotides read TGTGCCAGCAGACTGATGGGAAACACCATATATTTT. The V and J genes are TRBV2 and TRBJ1-3, with D unresolved. The CDR3 contains 12 residues. Trimming stripped 6 bases from V and 4 bases from J, with 7 bases between. Germline CDR1 and CDR2: SNHLY and FYNNEI.

The V and J genes are TRBV7-6 and TRBJ2-3; TRBD2 agrees at 8 bases. With 5 bases clipped from V and 2 bases from J, the junction kept 6 bases outside the gene matches. Germline loops: CDR1 SGHVS, CDR2 FNYEAQ. The CDR3 runs to 15 residues. The CDR3 loop is CASSQSGGPTDTQYF. The CDR3 DNA is TGTGCCAGCAGCCAGAGCGGGGGCCCCACAGATACGCAGTATTTT.

CDR3 in amino acids: CASRTGTGYHEQYF. The CDR3 nucleotides read TGTGCCAGCAGGACCGGGACAGGGTACCACGAGCAGTACTTC. V is TRBV6-1 and J is TRBJ2-7; 9 bases map to TRBD1. CDR3 length: 14 amino acids. J gave up 5 bases and V 6 bases, and 8 bases lay outside the gene matches. Germline V gene sequence: CDR1 MNHNS, CDR2 SASEGT.

As DNA, the CDR3 is TGTGCCAGTGACCTCGGGGGGGCTAATGAGCAGTTCTTC. Its protein is CASDLGGANEQFF. The chain carries TRBV19 and TRBJ2-1; 8 bases are shared with TRBD2. The germline V gene encodes CDR1 LNHDA and CDR2 SQIVND (reference sequence). Unmatched junction bases numbered 7, after V lost 8 bases and J lost 7 bases. The CDR3 length is 13 residues.

The J gene is TRBJ2-5, the V gene TRBV11-2, with TRBD1 matching 7 bases. This CDR3 spans 14 amino acids. V shed 2 bases and J 7 bases; nucleotides not matched to a gene: 7. Germline-derived CDR1 and CDR2 are SGHAT and FQNNGV. The chain's CDR3 is CASSLQGEEGTQYF. The CDR3 DNA reads as TGTGCCAGCAGCTTACAGGGGGAAGAGGGGACCCAGTACTTC.